This T cell receptor beta chain was observed in a study of vaccination and CD4 T cells after COVID-19. Treatment indicated: roughly ten-day PBMC culture with coronavirus spike peptide pools or control peptides (ViraFEST assay). One should note that the unexposed donor's CD4+ T cells were collected before the COVID-19 pandemic (2011-2018). Negative selection yielded CD4+ T cells from day-10 cultures. Remarks on this clonotype: Its antigen is not known.

The Oncomine TCR Beta short-read assay generated sequence data from the DNA of cultured CD4+ T cells. TCRdb processed the PCR reads anew with MiXCR; each CDR3 protein has one entry. Among several thousand distinct CDR3 sequences listed, about 41% were seen once. V was pared by 1 base and J by 8 bases, with 11 bases between. CDR3 length: 13 residues. Germline CDR1 MNHNS, CDR2 SASEGT. This TCR came from a human donor in good health. The sample taken for sequencing was CD4+ T cells from blood, cultured in vitro. The V call is TRBV6-1, the J call TRBJ1-2, with D possibly TRBD1 on 5 matching bases. The CDR3 region has the DNA TGTGCCAGCAGTGAAGGCAGGGTAGGGGGCTACACCTTC. Translating it yields CASSEGRVGGYTF.